A selection of T cell receptor beta chains follows, all from one sample in a study of cytotoxic CD8 clonotypes in ibrutinib-treated CLL. TCRdb keeps only in-frame clones here, not all; method: immunoSEQ multiplex PCR. The sample lists 68,000 or so clones; about two thirds were seen once. The sample here was PBMCs, taken after 12 months of ibrutinib treatment. These TCRs come from a human donor with chronic lymphocytic leukemia. Both conserved end residues are trimmed from each CDR3. Each record gives: V gene, CDR3 protein.

v_gene: TRBV5-1
CDR3aa: ASSFQGSDGYT

v_gene: TRBV7-2
CDR3aa: ASSPGQGSGYT

v_gene: TRBV6-6
CDR3aa: ASSYSTGGHYGYT

v_gene: TRBV20-1
CDR3aa: SAGETQY

v_gene: TRBV9
CDR3aa: ASGTGTGLYEQY

v_gene: TRBV5-1
CDR3aa: ASSLDGVANYGYT

v_gene: TRBV7-9
CDR3aa: ASSLVSGVSNQPQH

v_gene: TRBV30
CDR3aa: AWAGGLNTEAF

v_gene: TRBV7-2
CDR3aa: ASSLRLGETQY

v_gene: TRBV7-9
CDR3aa: ASSSYTSNEQF

v_gene: TRBV30
CDR3aa: AWSVVAQMNTEAF

v_gene: TRBV9
CDR3aa: ASTPGGWTNYGYT

v_gene: TRBV5-1
CDR3aa: ASSLYGESGELF

v_gene: TRBV5-6
CDR3aa: ASSLDRDRYNEQF

v_gene: TRBV4-2
CDR3aa: ASSQGQGPNQPQH

v_gene: TRBV6-5
CDR3aa: ASSPTSGVTDTQY

v_gene: TRBV7-9
CDR3aa: ASSISLGNSPLH

v_gene: TRBV19
CDR3aa: ASTSLGQPQH

v_gene: TRBV7-9
CDR3aa: ASSPGPLTDTQY

v_gene: TRBV19
CDR3aa: ASSTGYSSEAF

v_gene: TRBV18
CDR3aa: ASSPRGNYGYT

v_gene: TRBV5-8
CDR3aa: ASSLQGLGGYT

v_gene: TRBV6-6
CDR3aa: ASSRAGYGYT

v_gene: TRBV25-1
CDR3aa: ASSESRGNYGYT

v_gene: TRBV27
CDR3aa: ASTPSWGGGNQPQH

v_gene: TRBV30
CDR3aa: AWSGAGQREY

v_gene: TRBV4-3
CDR3aa: ASSQVTQGGAGEKLF

v_gene: TRBV2
CDR3aa: ASSGSAGGRDEQF

v_gene: TRBV5-4
CDR3aa: ASSLVRRHEQF

v_gene: TRBV7-3
CDR3aa: ASSFGYGDTQY

v_gene: TRBV6-5
CDR3aa: ASSRDPSPGNTIY

v_gene: TRBV6-1
CDR3aa: ASRGTPYEQY

v_gene: TRBV4-3
CDR3aa: ASSQDRGRTRSTNEKLF

v_gene: TRBV5-1
CDR3aa: ASSLATGAGAQH

v_gene: TRBV4-1
CDR3aa: ASSQTTGITTYEQY

v_gene: TRBV5-1
CDR3aa: ASSRRTGTDTQY

v_gene: TRBV12-5
CDR3aa: ASGFDRGGNTIY

v_gene: TRBV18
CDR3aa: ASSPRQGLVNTIY

v_gene: TRBV7-9
CDR3aa: ASSSDRDWGTDTQY

v_gene: TRBV9
CDR3aa: ASSATTGTSVSYNEQF

v_gene: TRBV30
CDR3aa: AWSPLLTGDTEAF

v_gene: TRBV5-6
CDR3aa: ASSLWARQETQY

v_gene: TRBV2
CDR3aa: ASRRDMNTEAF

v_gene: TRBV5-6
CDR3aa: ASSPTGISTGELF

v_gene: TRBV7-2
CDR3aa: ASSSTSGGAPPYNEQF

v_gene: TRBV7-2
CDR3aa: VSSYQTGNNSPLH

v_gene: TRBV6-5
CDR3aa: ASRKTGGGLYEQY

v_gene: TRBV14
CDR3aa: ASSQAGLFRGETQY

v_gene: TRBV18
CDR3aa: ASSPPKGTKGVSAKNIQY

v_gene: TRBV7-6
CDR3aa: ASSLAGLGTDTQY